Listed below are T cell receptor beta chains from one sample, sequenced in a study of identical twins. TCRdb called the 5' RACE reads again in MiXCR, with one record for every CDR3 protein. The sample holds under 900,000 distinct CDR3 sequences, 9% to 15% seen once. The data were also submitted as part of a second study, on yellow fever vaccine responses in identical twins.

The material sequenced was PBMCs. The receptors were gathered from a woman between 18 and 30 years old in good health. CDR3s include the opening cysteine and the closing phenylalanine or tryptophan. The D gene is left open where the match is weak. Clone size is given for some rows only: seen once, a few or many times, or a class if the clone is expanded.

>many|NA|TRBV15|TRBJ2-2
CATSRDTGFPGELFF
TGTGCCACCAGCAGAGATACAGGTTTTCCCGGGGAGCTGTTTTTT
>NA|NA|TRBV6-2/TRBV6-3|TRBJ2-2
CASSYSQSGELFF
TGTGCCAGCAGTTACTCGCAGTCCGGGGAGCTGTTTTTT
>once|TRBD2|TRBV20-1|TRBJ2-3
CSASRAGGISDTQYF
TGCAGTGCCTCCAGGGCGGGAGGAATCTCAGATACGCAGTATTTT
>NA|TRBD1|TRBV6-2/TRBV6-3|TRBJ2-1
CASSYPTGGAYNEQFF
TGTGCCAGCAGTTACCCAACAGGGGGAGCCTACAATGAGCAGTTCTTC
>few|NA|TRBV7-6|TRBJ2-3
CASSLGAGRDTQYF
TGTGCCAGCAGCTTAGGGGCAGGGCGAGATACGCAGTATTTT
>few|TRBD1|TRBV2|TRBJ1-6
CASRGQGVGSPLHF
TGTGCCAGCAGGGGACAGGGGGTAGGGTCACCCCTCCACTTT
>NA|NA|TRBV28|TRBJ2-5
CASSFLYGTVQETQYF
TGTGCCAGCAGTTTCTTGTACGGGACGGTCCAAGAGACCCAGTACTTC
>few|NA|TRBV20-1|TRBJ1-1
CSARVVWQGEAFF
TGCAGTGCTAGAGTAGTATGGCAGGGTGAAGCTTTCTTT
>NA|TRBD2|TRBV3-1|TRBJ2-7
CASSLGLARPYEQYF
TGTGCCAGCAGCCTTGGACTAGCGAGACCCTACGAGCAGTACTTC
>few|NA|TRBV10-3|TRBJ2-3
CAISGVGDTQYF
TGTGCCATCAGTGGAGTGGGGGATACGCAGTATTTT
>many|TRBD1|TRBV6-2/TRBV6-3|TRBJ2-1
CASSFTGTDNEQFF
TGTGCCAGCAGTTTTACCGGGACAGACAATGAGCAGTTCTTC
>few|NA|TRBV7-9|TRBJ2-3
CASTRLLGASDTQYF
TGTGCCAGCACCCGACTCTTGGGGGCCTCAGATACGCAGTATTTT
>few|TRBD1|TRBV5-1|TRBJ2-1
CASGDHRGLSYNEQFF
TGCGCCAGCGGTGATCACAGGGGATTATCCTACAATGAGCAGTTCTTC
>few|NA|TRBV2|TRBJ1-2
CASSLLLQGYTF
TGTGCCAGCAGTCTCTTATTACAGGGCTACACCTTC
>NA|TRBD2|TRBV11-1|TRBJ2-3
CASSSWTSGVASTDTQYF
TGTGCCAGCAGCTCTTGGACTAGCGGGGTTGCTAGCACAGATACGCAGTATTTT
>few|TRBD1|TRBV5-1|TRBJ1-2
CASSFATGTGVDGYTF
TGCGCCAGCAGCTTTGCGACCGGGACAGGGGTTGATGGCTACACCTTC
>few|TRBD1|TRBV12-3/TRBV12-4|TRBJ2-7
CASSADGQGRYEQYF
TGTGCCAGCAGCGCCGACGGACAGGGCCGGTACGAGCAGTACTTC
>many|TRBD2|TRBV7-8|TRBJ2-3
CASSPPPSGRAGDTQYF
TGTGCCAGCAGCCCTCCCCCCAGCGGGAGGGCCGGAGATACGCAGTATTTT
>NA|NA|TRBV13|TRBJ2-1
CASSSRTETYNEQFF
TGTGCCAGCAGCTCGAGGACAGAAACCTACAATGAGCAGTTCTTC
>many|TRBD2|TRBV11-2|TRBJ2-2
CASSTSGTNTGELFF
TGTGCCAGCAGCACTAGCGGGACGAACACCGGGGAGCTGTTTTTT
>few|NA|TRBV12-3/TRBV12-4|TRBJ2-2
CASSPPAGVTGELFF
TGTGCCAGCAGTCCCCCTGCGGGCGTCACCGGGGAGCTGTTTTTT
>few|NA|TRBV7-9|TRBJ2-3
CASSFRAVDTQYF
TGTGCCAGCAGCTTTCGGGCTGTAGATACGCAGTATTTT
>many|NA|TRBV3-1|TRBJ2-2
CASSHWGSGELFF
TGTGCCAGCAGCCATTGGGGGTCCGGGGAGCTGTTTTTT
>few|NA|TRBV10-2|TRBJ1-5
CASRRGVGNQPQHF
TGCGCCAGCAGGCGAGGGGTTGGCAATCAGCCCCAGCATTTT
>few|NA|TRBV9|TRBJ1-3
CASSVAGAAGNTIYF
TGTGCCAGCAGCGTAGCTGGGGCAGCTGGAAACACCATATATTTT
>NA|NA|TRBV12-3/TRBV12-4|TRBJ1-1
CASRKGGSGTEAFF
TGTGCCAGCCGGAAGGGAGGGTCGGGCACTGAAGCTTTCTTT
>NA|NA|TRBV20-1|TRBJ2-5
CSALPWGADKTQYF
TGCAGTGCCCTACCCTGGGGGGCGGATAAGACCCAGTACTTC
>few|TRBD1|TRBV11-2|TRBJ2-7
CASSLLSGTGASYEQYF
TGTGCCAGCAGCTTATTGTCTGGGACAGGGGCGTCCTACGAGCAGTACTTC
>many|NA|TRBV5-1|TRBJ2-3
CASSLGADTQYF
TGTGCCAGCAGCTTAGGGGCAGATACGCAGTATTTT
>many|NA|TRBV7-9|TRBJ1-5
CASSLENQPQHF
TGTGCCAGCAGCTTAGAGAATCAGCCCCAGCATTTT
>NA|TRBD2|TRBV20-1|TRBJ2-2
CSASPGLAGGPGELFF
TGCAGTGCTAGTCCGGGACTAGCGGGGGGGCCCGGGGAGCTGTTTTTT
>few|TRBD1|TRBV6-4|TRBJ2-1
CASSEQGLGNEQFF
TGTGCCAGCAGTGAACAGGGGCTGGGAAATGAGCAGTTCTTC
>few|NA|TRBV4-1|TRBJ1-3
CASSQETGFTGNTIYF
TGCGCCAGCAGCCAAGAAACAGGTTTCACTGGAAACACCATATATTTT
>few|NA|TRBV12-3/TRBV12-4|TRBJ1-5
CASSLRWDQPQHF
TGTGCCAGCAGTTTAAGATGGGATCAGCCCCAGCATTTT
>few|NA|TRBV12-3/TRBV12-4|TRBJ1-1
CASSPRGREAFF
TGTGCCAGCAGTCCAAGGGGTCGGGAAGCTTTCTTT
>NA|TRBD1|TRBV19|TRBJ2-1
CASSKRTGRRYNEQFF
TGTGCCAGTAGTAAAAGGACAGGGCGGAGATACAATGAGCAGTTCTTC
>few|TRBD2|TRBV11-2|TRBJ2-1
CASSLAAGDNEQFF
TGTGCCAGCAGCTTGGCGGCGGGAGACAATGAGCAGTTCTTC
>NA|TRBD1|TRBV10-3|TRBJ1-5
CAIRQGEQGQPQHF
TGTGCCATCCGACAGGGGGAACAGGGTCAGCCCCAGCATTTT
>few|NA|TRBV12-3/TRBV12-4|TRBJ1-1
CASSLGLIKAFF
TGTGCCAGCAGTTTAGGATTAATAAAAGCTTTCTTT
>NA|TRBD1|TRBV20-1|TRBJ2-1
CCARESKKLTGGSDYNEQFF
TGCTGTGCTAGAGAGTCCAAAAAGCTGACAGGGGGCTCAGACTACAATGAGCAGTTCTTC
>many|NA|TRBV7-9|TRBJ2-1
CASSANEQFF
TGTGCCAGCAGTGCCAATGAGCAGTTCTTC
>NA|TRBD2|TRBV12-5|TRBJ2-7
CASGLGTSGGYEQYF
TGTGCTAGTGGTTTGGGGACTAGCGGAGGTTACGAGCAGTACTTC
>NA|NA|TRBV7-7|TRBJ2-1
CASSAAGAYNEQFF
TGTGCCAGCAGCGCCGCCGGGGCCTACAATGAGCAGTTCTTC
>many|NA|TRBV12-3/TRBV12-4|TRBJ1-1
CASSFGSTEAFF
TGTGCCAGCAGTTTTGGTTCCACTGAAGCTTTCTTT
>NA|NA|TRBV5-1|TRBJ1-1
CASSTDVWGPGMNTEAFF
TGCGCCAGCAGCACGGATGTGTGGGGCCCCGGGATGAACACTGAAGCTTTCTTT
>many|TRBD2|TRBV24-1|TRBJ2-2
CATSEGFGLAENTGELFF
TGTGCCACCAGTGAGGGTTTTGGACTAGCGGAGAACACCGGGGAGCTGTTTTTT
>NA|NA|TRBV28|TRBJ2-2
CASTPRGVNTGELFF
TGTGCCAGCACTCCTAGGGGGGTCAACACCGGGGAGCTGTTTTTT
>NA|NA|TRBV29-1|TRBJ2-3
CSVRPGSTDTQYF
TGCAGCGTTCGACCCGGATCCACAGATACGCAGTATTTT
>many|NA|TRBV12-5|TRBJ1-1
CASGLISGTKTFF
TGTGCTAGTGGTTTGATTTCGGGTACGAAGACTTTCTTT
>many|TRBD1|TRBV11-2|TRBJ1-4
CASRDTGGTNEKLFF
TGTGCCAGCAGGGATACAGGGGGCACTAATGAAAAACTGTTTTTT